This TCR beta chain was captured by sequencing in a study of cytomegalovirus exposure and HLA in healthy donors. Both 60 Vbeta primers and 13 Jbeta primers went into the PCR. TCRdb's table, derived via immunoSEQ multiplex PCR, lists solely in-frame clones and lacks some. The data show 120,000 or so clones, roughly 80% seen once. Germline V lookup: CDR1 MNHEY, CDR2 SVGAGI. V dropped 4 bases and J dropped 7; count of bases not matched to a gene: 8. The CDR3 consists of 16 residues. The clonotype originates from a man aged 50 or older in good health and CMV-seropositive. The sequenced material came from PBMCs. The genes are TRBV6-5 and TRBJ1-6; 9 bases agree with TRBD1. As DNA, the CDR3 is TGTGCCAGCAGTTCCTACAGGGGGCGGCGAAATTCACCCCTCCACTTT. Its translation is CASSSYRGRRNSPLHF.